This TCR beta chain is drawn from a study of cytomegalovirus exposure and HLA in healthy donors (dated by TCRdb to 2016 to 2017). For the wider study: According to an earlier analysis of around 600 of the donors, 150 million to 200 million T cells yielded roughly 100 million unique TCR beta sequences and approximately 300 Gb of sequence data. Around 320 gigabases of sequencing data and 70 million to 85 million unique TCR sequences were included in an early release covering under 650 HLA-typed donors. The genetic ancestry cluster associated with self-reported Caucasian donors included 80% to 90% of the approximately 400 genotyped donors. The study aimed to test whether signatures of past pathogen exposure could be identified by cataloging public T cell receptors. Using immunosequencing, the study profiled T cell repertoires from fewer than 700 subjects and related those repertoires to cytomegalovirus serostatus. A separate validation cohort of roughly 130 different subjects was used in addition to the roughly 720-subject first cohort. The study combined high-throughput TCR immunosequencing, statistical association of individual TCRs with disease status, and machine learning to predict cytomegalovirus infection status. A later analysis re-examined previously published TCR beta repertoires from around 670 donors and added high-resolution HLA genotyping to investigate patterns of TCR occurrence. Rather than using new phenotypic data, the later analysis identified candidate immune exposures from TCR beta sequences and from how often those sequences occurred across donors. An earlier analysis of 450 to 750 of the donors used high-throughput TCR beta sequencing to judge whether each TCR beta V gene segment behaved as functional or pseudogenic. Donor age, sex, ethnicity and CMV serostatus were compiled alongside the repertoire data. In a later genetic analysis, genome-wide SNP genotypes for about 55% of the 666 donors were used, and that subset was treated as a discovery cohort. Every discovery cohort repertoire had been produced on one sequencing platform. Class I and class II HLA loci were covered by the typing at four-digit resolution. Typing coverage differed by locus: A, B, C, DRB1 and DQB1 were typed in about 620-640 donors, DQA1 in 522, DPA1 in some 610, and DPB1 in approximately 450. Roughly 5 DR-DQ haplotypes were handled as single units for association and clustering because linkage in the cohort was strong. On average, 235,054 unique TCR beta nucleotide sequences were sequenced per donor among roughly 430 genotyped donors of the cohort, with about 19% of those sequences being non-productive.

In total, about 650 healthy bone marrow donors made up the cohort. Cohort members were all nominally healthy when sampled, although unrecorded immune exposures were likely present. The donor was CMV seronegative and belonged to the group of over 350 seronegative cohort members. A peripheral blood sample was collected from each donor, and TCR beta sequencing was performed on peripheral blood mononuclear cells. Genomic DNA extraction from the blood cell samples was performed with the Qiagen DNeasy Blood Extraction Kit. On this clone itself: Its antigen target is currently unknown. No clone much larger than this one lies a single base away; base qualities are absent.

Library method: the immunoSEQ multiplex PCR assay. The multiplex PCR relied on a mix of 60 forward primers for TCR Vbeta segments and 13 reverse primers for TCR Jbeta segments. The CDR3 region of rearranged TCR beta genes was amplified from genomic DNA by a multiplex PCR assay. Amplified TCR beta libraries were sequenced as 87-base-pair reads on the Illumina HiSeq System. The authors' pipeline ran thus. A later analysis counted about 76 million unique TCR beta chains across the 666 repertoires, and some 11 million of these chains were shared by at least two donors. To remove PCR and sequencing errors, raw reads were error-corrected and collapsed into unique sequences using a nearest-neighbor algorithm that merged closely related sequences. V, D and J gene segments were assigned by aligning CDR3 sequences to IMGT reference sequences. For a sequence to be retained, at least a six-nucleotide match to both a V gene segment and a J gene segment was required. A rearrangement counted as productive if the CDR3 had no stop codons and remained in frame with V and J, and every other rearrangement counted as non-productive. Following IMGT convention, CDR3 was defined as the stretch from the second conserved V-encoded cysteine to the conserved J-encoded phenylalanine. The earlier analysis of 450 to 750 of the donors excluded any sequence lacking an unambiguous match to a single V gene segment. In an earlier analysis of almost 600 of the donors, a V segment was called functional when productive rearrangements were above 56.7%, and segregating when the standard deviation between donors exceeded 5%. A statistical classification framework was developed to diagnose cytomegalovirus status using the catalog of TCR beta chain sequences. A later analysis assigned V and J genes by comparing TCR nucleotide sequences with IMGT/GENE-DB human TR gene sequences. A later analysis assigned CDR3 sequences and most-parsimonious VDJ recombination scenarios with the TCRdist pipeline. In a later analysis, each TCR beta chain was defined by its CDR3 amino acid sequence together with its V-gene family, and reads lacking a unique V-gene family were excluded. A later analysis removed 550 to 700 highly shared, low-generation-probability nucleotide sequences to deal with suspected cross-contamination and a sequencing artifact. In a later analysis, a clonal expansion index for each public chain was calculated from normalized within-repertoire ranks of inferred template counts. A later analysis computed generation probabilities with a VDJ recombination model fitted to out-of-frame rearrangements, and checked the results against IGoR. In a later analysis, hypergeometric tests were used to score TCR-TCR, TCR-HLA and TCR-CMV co-occurrence, with a repertoire-size bias correction applied to TCR pairs. To estimate false discovery rates, a later analysis permuted the HLA or CMV assignments 20 times. In a later analysis, co-occurring TCRs were grouped using DBSCAN, and TCRdist sequence similarity was added for clustering within HLA-allele-positive subsets. For co-occurrence clustering, repertoires with fewer than 30,000 or more than 120,000 public chains were excluded, along with four or five repertoires with anomalous nucleotide sharing. TCRdb stores this immuneACCESS table with in-frame sequences only. Part of the clones is absent; in the studies checked, under half of the shortfall reflects unresolved V genes, and no reason is known for the rest. V, J and clone size are those of that table, while D and trimming were read from the DNA. This sample comprises around 160,000 clones, just under 75% of them detected only once. Around 1.6% of the sample is taken by the ten largest.

For CDR1 and CDR2, the germline V gene lists KGHSH and LQKENI. V ends up 0 bases short and J 7 bases short, with an unmatched junction base count of 4. Inclusive of the bounding cysteine and phenylalanine, the CDR3 is 15 residues long. Left in the record is the CDR3 DNA by itself, 45 bases read in frame from the first base. The research as a whole found: This cohort had only TCR beta chains sequenced, and the lack of alpha or paired-chain data limited which features could be detected. Immune exposure information for the cohort was limited to CMV serostatus. According to a later analysis, TCR association rates differed among HLA loci, with DRB1 alleles showing the most associated TCRs and HLA-C alleles showing the fewest. Three of the identified cytomegalovirus-associated TCR beta chains were confirmed in vitro to be specific for cytomegalovirus antigens. HLA typing was unavailable for some donors at each locus, so association tests used only the typed subset. The authors suggested that the approach could potentially be extended to other disease states and immunological phenotypes. A later analysis reported that several top co-occurrence clusters appeared linked to parvovirus B19, influenza, CMV and Epstein-Barr virus. Most TCR sequences were seen in very few donors, while some public TCRs were found in many individuals. An earlier analysis of some 560 of the donors showed that most TCR beta V segments appeared in productive rearrangements either about 87% or about 30% of the time, which broadly matched IMGT annotations. Some IMGT-functional V segments, including TRBV6-2 and TRBV6-3, could not be told apart with the 87-base-pair reads, so those segments were excluded. The study gave a list of under 200 TCR beta chains associated with cytomegalovirus. An association between a missense DCLRE1C variant and V-gene and J-gene trimming of TCR beta chains was found in a later genetic analysis and replicated in an independent cohort. According to a later analysis, most CMV-associated TCR beta chains appeared to be HLA-restricted, and the HLA associations seemed to be driven largely by CMV exposure. Linkage disequilibrium might explain the correlated functional status among segregating V segments, but an unknown experimental factor could not be ruled out. Around 16 rarely observed V segments, including chromosome 9 orphons, were excluded from the earlier analysis of approximately 500 of the donors because counts were too low. A further reported finding was that TCR beta sequences accurately predicted the HLA-A and HLA-B alleles for most subjects in the first cohort. A cluster of highly shared sequence variants was judged likely to be a technical artifact of the sequencing pipeline. In both the original and validation cohorts, the classifier was reported to diagnose cytomegalovirus status with high specificity and sensitivity. Assigning TCR associations to individual alleles was difficult when HLA alleles, especially DR and DQ, strongly co-occurred. Presence/absence analyses assumed roughly uniform sequencing depth across donors, an assumption that may not hold. A later genetic analysis reported fewer N-insertions in productive TCRs among donors in an Asian-associated ancestry cluster than the approximately 700-donor mean. Specific HLA alleles were associated with over 15,000 TCR beta sequences at a false discovery rate of 0.05 in a later analysis. Compared with equally common non-associated chains, HLA-associated TCR beta chains in a later analysis were more clonally expanded and had lower generation probabilities.

The receptor comes from a woman under 30 in good health and CMV-seronegative. Sequencing was done on a sample of PBMCs. Recombination joined TRBV18 with TRBJ2-1; 9 middle bases align to TRBD2. The CDR3: CASSPPSGSFNEQFF. The nucleotides read TGTGCCAGCTCACCACCTAGCGGGAGTTTTAATGAGCAGTTCTTC.